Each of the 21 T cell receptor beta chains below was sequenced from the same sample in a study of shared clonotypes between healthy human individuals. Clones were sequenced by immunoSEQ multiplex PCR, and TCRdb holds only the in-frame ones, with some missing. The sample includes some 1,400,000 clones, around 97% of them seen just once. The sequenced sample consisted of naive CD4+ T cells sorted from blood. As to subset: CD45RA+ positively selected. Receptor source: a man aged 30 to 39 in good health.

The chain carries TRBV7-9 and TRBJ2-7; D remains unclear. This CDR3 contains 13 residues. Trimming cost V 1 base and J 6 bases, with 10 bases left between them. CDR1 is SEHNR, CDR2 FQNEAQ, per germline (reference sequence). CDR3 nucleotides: TGTGCCAGCAGCTTAGTGGCCGGGTTCGAGCAGTACTTC. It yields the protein CASSLVAGFEQYF.

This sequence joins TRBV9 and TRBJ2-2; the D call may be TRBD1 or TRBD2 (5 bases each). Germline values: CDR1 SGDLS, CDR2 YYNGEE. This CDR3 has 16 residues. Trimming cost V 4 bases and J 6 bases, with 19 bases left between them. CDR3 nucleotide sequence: TGTGCCAGCAGCCCTCCGAGGGGTATATTCCCCGGGGAGCTGTTTTTT. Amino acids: CASSPPRGIFPGELFF.

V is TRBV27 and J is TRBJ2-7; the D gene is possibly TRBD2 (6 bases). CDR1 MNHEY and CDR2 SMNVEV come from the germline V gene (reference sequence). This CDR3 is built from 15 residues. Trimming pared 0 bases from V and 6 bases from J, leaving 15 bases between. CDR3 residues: CASSLSVEGSGEQYF. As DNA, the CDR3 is TGTGCCAGCAGTTTATCGGTGGAGGGGAGCGGCGAGCAGTACTTC.

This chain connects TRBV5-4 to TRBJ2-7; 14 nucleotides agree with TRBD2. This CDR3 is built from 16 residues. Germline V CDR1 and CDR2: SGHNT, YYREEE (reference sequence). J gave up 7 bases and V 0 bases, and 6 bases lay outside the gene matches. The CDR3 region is CASSLAGGTSGGEQYF. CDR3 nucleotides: TGTGCCAGCAGCTTGGCCGGCGGGACTAGCGGGGGAGAGCAGTACTTC.

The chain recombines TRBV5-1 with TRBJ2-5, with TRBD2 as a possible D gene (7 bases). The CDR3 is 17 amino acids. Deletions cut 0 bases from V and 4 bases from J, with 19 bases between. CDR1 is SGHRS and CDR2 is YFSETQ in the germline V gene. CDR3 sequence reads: CASSLGAGGGPRETQYF. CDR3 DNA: TGCGCCAGCAGCTTGGGGGCGGGCGGGGGCCCCCGAGAGACCCAGTACTTC.

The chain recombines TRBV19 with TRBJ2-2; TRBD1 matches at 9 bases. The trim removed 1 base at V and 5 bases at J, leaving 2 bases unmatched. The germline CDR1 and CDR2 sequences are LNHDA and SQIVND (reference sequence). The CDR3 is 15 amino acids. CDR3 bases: TGTGCCAGTAGTATAGGGGACAGGGTTACCGGGGAGCTGTTTTTT. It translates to CASSIGDRVTGELFF.

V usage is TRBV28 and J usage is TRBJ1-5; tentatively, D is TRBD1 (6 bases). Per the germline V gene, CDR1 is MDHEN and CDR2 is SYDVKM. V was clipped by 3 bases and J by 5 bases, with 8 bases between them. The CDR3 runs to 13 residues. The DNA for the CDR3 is TGTGCCAGCAGTTTCCACAGGGATCAGCCCCAGCATTTT. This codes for CASSFHRDQPQHF.

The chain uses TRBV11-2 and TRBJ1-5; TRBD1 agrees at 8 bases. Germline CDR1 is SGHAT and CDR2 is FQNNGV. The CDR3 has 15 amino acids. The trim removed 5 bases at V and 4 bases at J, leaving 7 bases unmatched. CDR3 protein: CASSSRGQGNQPQHF. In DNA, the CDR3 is TGTGCCAGCAGCAGTCGTGGACAGGGTAATCAGCCCCAGCATTTT.

The CDR3 nucleotides read TGTGCCAGCAGCATGGACAGGGTGGGAGAGACCCAGTACTTC. Amino acid sequence: CASSMDRVGETQYF. This sequence joins TRBV2 and TRBJ2-5, with 8 bases lining up with TRBD1. Germline assignment: CDR1 SNHLY and CDR2 FYNNEI. V dropped 6 bases and J dropped 4; count of bases not matched to a gene: 7. The CDR3 runs 14 residues.

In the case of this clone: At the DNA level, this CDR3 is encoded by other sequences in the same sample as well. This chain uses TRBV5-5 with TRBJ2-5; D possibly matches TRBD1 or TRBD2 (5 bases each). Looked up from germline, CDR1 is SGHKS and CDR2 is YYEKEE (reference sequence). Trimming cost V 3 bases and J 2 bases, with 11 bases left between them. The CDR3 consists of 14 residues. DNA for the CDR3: TGTGCCAGCAGCTCCCGGGACCTTCAAGAGACCCAGTACTTC. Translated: CASSSRDLQETQYF.

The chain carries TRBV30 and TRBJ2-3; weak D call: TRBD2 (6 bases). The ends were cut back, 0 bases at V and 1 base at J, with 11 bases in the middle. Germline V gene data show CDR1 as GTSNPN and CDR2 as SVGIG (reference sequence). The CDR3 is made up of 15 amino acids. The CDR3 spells CAWSVRGGGTDTQYF. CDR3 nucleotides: TGTGCCTGGAGTGTACGGGGCGGGGGCACAGATACGCAGTATTTT.

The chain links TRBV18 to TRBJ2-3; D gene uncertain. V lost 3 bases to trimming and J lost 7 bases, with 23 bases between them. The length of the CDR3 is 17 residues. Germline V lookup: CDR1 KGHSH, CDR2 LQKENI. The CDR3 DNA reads TGTGCCAGCTCACCGATAAACCGGACCGCGGAACTTTATACGCAGTATTTT. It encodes CASSPINRTAELYTQYF.

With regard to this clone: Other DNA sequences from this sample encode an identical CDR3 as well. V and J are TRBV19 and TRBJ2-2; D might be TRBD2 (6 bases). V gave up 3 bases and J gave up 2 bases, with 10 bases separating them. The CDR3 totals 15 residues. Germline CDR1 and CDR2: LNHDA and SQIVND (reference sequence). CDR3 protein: CASSIGGVNTGELFF. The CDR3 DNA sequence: TGTGCCAGTAGTATTGGCGGGGTCAACACCGGGGAGCTGTTTTTT.

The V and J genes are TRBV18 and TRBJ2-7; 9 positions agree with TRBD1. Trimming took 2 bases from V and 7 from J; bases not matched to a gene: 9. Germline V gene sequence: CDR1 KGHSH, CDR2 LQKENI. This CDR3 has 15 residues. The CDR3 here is CASSPRTGDSGEQYF. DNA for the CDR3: TGTGCCAGCTCACCAAGGACAGGGGATTCGGGAGAGCAGTACTTC.

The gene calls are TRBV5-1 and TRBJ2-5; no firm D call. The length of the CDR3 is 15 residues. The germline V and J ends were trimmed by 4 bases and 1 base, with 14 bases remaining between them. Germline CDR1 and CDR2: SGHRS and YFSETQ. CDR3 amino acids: CASSLGRRTQETQYF. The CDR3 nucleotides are TGCGCCAGCAGCCTCGGACGACGGACCCAAGAGACCCAGTACTTC.

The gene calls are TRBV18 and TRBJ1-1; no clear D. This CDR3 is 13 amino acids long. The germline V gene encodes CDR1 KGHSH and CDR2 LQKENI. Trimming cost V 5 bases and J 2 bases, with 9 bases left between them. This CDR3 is CASSTKPNTEAFF. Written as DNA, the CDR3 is TGTGCCAGCTCAACTAAACCTAACACTGAAGCTTTCTTT.

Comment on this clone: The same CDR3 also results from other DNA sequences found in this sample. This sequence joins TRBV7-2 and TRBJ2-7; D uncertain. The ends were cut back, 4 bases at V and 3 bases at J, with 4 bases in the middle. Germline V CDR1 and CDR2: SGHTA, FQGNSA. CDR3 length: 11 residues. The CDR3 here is CASSSNYEQYF. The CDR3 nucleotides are TGTGCCAGCAGCTCCAACTACGAGCAGTACTTC.

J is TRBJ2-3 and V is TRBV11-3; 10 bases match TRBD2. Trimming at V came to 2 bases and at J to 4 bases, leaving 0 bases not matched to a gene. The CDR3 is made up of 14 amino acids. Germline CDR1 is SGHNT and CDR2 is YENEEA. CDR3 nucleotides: TGTGCCAGCAGCTTACTAGCGGGAGCAGATACGCAGTATTTT. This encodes CASSLLAGADTQYF. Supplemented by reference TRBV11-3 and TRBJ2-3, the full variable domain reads EAGVVQSPRYKIIEKKQPVAFWCNPISGHNTLYWYLQNLGQGPELLIRYENEEAVDDSQLPKDRFSAERLKGVDSTLKIQPAELGDSAVYLCASSLLAGADTQYFGPGTRLTVL.

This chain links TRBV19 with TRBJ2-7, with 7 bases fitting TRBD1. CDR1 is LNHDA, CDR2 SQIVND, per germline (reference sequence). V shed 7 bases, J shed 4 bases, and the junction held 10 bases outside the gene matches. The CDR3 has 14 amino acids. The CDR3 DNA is TGTGCCAGTACCCCCGGGGACAGACCTTACGAGCAGTACTTC. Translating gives CASTPGDRPYEQYF.

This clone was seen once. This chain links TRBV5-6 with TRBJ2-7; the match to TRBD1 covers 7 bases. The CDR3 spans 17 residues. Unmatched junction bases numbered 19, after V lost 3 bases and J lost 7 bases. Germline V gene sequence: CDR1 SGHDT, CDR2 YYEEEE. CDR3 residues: CASSSRLLTGAPEEQYF. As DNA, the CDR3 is TGTGCCAGCAGCTCCCGTTTATTAACAGGGGCCCCTGAGGAGCAGTACTTC.

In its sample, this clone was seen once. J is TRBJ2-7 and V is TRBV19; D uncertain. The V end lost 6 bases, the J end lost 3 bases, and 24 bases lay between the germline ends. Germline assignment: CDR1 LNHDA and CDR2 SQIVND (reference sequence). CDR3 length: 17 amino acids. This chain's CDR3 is CASSNPSGPSSVYEQYF. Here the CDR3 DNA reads TGTGCCAGTAGCAATCCCTCCGGGCCTTCTTCGGTCTACGAGCAGTACTTC.